This entry concerns a single TCR beta chain. The data are from a study of T cells in Graves' hyperthyroidism and ophthalmopathy. For the study at large: The authors collected peripheral blood at initial diagnosis, before any treatment.

The source material, RNA transcripts, was used to amplify TCR beta CDR3 regions. First-round RT-PCR of the TCR CDR3 relied on the HTBI primer set. TCRdb itself ran the multiplex PCR reads through MiXCR, one entry per CDR3 protein. This table holds hundreds of thousands of distinct CDR3 sequences, around 21% found once. The CDR3 has 13 amino acids. Trimming shortened V by 8 bases and J by 1 base, and 8 bases separated the two germline ends. Germline lookup yields CDR1 MNHNS and CDR2 SASEGT. Reasons for excluding patients were uncontrolled infection, other autoimmune disease, pregnancy or lactation. Sequenced material: blood. V is TRBV6-1 and J is TRBJ2-2; D call uncertain. The clonotype originates from a man younger than 45 with Graves' ophthalmopathy. This CDR3 is CASPDLNTGELFF. CDR3 in DNA: TGTGCCAGCCCAGACCTGAACACCGGGGAGCTGTTTTTT.